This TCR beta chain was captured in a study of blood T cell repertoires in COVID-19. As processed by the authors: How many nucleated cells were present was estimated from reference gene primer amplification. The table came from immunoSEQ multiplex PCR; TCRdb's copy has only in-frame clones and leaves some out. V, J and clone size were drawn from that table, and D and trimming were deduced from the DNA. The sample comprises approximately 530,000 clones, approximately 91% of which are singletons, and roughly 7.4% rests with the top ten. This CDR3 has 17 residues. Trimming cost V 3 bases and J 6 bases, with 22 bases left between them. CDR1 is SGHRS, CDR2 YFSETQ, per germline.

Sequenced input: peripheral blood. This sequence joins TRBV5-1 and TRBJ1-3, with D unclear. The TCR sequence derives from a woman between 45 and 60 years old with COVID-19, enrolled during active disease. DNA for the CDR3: TGCGCCAGCAGCTGGGGAGGCGCAATGAGGGTGGAAAACACCATATATTTT. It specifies CASSWGGAMRVENTIYF.